A single sample gave rise to the 5 T cell receptor beta chains below, sequenced in a study of cytomegalovirus exposure and HLA in healthy donors. The PCR ran on 60 Vbeta and 13 Jbeta primers. TCRdb's table, derived via immunoSEQ multiplex PCR, lists solely in-frame clones and lacks some. The data hold approximately 110,000 clones, with 70% observed a single time. Sequencing was carried out using PBMCs. The receptors here all came from a man under 40 in good health and CMV-seropositive.

The chain combines TRBV5-5 with TRBJ2-5; tentatively, D is TRBD2 (6 bases). Trimming took 2 bases from V and 3 from J, leaving 11 bases between them. CDR1 is SGHKS, CDR2 YYEKEE, per germline (reference sequence). The CDR3 extends over 14 amino acids. The CDR3 spells CASSFPRLEETQYF. The CDR3 DNA reads TGTGCCAGCAGCTTCCCTCGACTAGAAGAGACCCAGTACTTC.

The V call is TRBV19, the J call TRBJ2-1; 13 nucleotides agree with TRBD2. Trimming cost V 7 bases and J 7 bases; bases outside gene matches: 4. This CDR3 region has 14 residues. Germline V gene data show CDR1 as LNHDA and CDR2 as SQIVND (reference sequence). The CDR3 DNA is TGTGCCAGTAACGGACTAGCGGGGGTTAATGAGCAGTTCTTC. Translation: CASNGLAGVNEQFF.

CDR3 residues: CAWSATVYQPQHF. The CDR3 DNA reads TGTGCCTGGAGTGCCACAGTTTACCAGCCCCAGCATTTT. The chain links TRBV30 to TRBJ1-5, with unresolved D. V was shortened by 1 base and J by 7 bases, with 11 bases between the two germline ends. Germline CDR1 and CDR2: GTSNPN and SVGIG (reference sequence). The CDR3 contains 13 residues.

This clone was seen only a few times. The chain combines TRBV29-1 with TRBJ2-3, with 8 bases fitting TRBD1. Germline V gene sequence: CDR1 SQVTM, CDR2 ANQGSEA. After removal of 5 bases from V and 0 bases from J, the junction contained 7 bases not matched to a gene. The CDR3 has 15 amino acids. As DNA, the CDR3 is TGCAGCGTTCTGGGACAGGCCTCTAGCACAGATACGCAGTATTTT. It codes for CSVLGQASSTDTQYF.

This chain links TRBV5-1 with TRBJ2-1; weak D call: TRBD2 (7 bases). The ends were cut back, 6 bases at V and 7 bases at J, with 29 bases in the middle. The CDR3 is 18 amino acids. The germline V gene has CDR1 SGHRS and CDR2 YFSETQ. The chain's CDR3 is CASTQGGGAPRGANEQFF. CDR3 bases: TGCGCCAGCACCCAAGGTGGGGGGGCCCCCCGTGGCGCGAATGAGCAGTTCTTC.